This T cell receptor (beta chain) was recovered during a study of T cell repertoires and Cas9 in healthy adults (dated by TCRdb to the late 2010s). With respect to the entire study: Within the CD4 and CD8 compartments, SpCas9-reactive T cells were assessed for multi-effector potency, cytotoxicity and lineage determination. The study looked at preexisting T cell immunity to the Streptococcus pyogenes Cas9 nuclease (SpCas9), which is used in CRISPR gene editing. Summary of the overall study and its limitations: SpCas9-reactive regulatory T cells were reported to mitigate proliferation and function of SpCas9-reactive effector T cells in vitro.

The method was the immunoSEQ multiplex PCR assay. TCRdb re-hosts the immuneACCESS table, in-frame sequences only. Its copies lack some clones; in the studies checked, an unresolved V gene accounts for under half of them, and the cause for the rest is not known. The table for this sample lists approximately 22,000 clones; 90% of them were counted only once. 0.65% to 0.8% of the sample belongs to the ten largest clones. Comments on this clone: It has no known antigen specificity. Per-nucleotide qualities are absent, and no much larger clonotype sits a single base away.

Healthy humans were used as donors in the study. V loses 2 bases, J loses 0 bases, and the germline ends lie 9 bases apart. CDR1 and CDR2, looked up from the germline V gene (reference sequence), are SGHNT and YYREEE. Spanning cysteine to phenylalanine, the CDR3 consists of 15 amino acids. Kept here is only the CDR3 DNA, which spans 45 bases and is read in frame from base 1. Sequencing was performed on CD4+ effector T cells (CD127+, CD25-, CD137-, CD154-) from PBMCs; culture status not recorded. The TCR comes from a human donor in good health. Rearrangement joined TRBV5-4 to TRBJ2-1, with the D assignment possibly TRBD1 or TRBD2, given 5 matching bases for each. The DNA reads TGTGCCAGCAGCTTAGAGGGGCTCTCCTACAATGAGCAGTTCTTC. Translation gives CASSLEGLSYNEQFF.